This TCR beta chain comes out of a study of T cell changes during pregnancy in multiple sclerosis. The V end lost 0 bases, the J end lost 12 bases, and 19 bases lay between the germline ends. CDR1 SGHNT and CDR2 YYREEE come from the germline V gene (reference sequence). This CDR3 is 15 amino acids long. Sequencing used immunoSEQ multiplex PCR; TCRdb keeps in-frame clones, though not all of them. The top ten hold roughly 2.4% of the sample, which has roughly 90,000 clones, around 93% seen once. This sequence originates from a female donor with multiple sclerosis, enrolled in a pregnancy study. This specimen was peripheral blood, taken in the third trimester of pregnancy. The chain combines TRBV5-4 with TRBJ2-1; D may be TRBD1 (5 bases). The CDR3 region is CASSLDLGRVLGQFF. The CDR3 DNA sequence: TGTGCCAGCAGCTTGGACCTAGGCAGGGTACTCGGGCAGTTCTTC. Full variable domain (rest looked up from reference TRBV5-4 and TRBJ2-1): ETGVTQSPTHLIKTRGQQVTLRCSSQSGHNTVSWYQQALGQGPQFIFQYYREEENGRGNFPPRFSGLQFPNYSSELNVNALELDDSALYLCASSLDLGRVLGQFFGPGTRLTVL.